Sequencing of this TCR beta chain was carried out in a study of cytomegalovirus exposure and HLA in healthy donors. Study-wide findings and caveats: Being productive about 87% or about 30% of the time was typical of most TCR beta V segments in an earlier analysis.

This clone was detected only a few times. Its antigen remains unidentified. The CDR3 covers 10 residues. In germline, CDR1 is ENHRY, CDR2 SYGVKD. Trimming stripped 8 bases from V and 6 bases from J, with 5 bases between. The PCR used 60 Vbeta and 13 Jbeta primers. Libraries were prepared by immunoSEQ multiplex PCR; TCRdb keeps only in-frame clonotypes and omits some of them. Of some 120,000 clones in the sample, around 9% are singletons; the top ten hold about 5.5%. The specimen was PBMCs. The gene calls are TRBV10-3 and TRBJ1-5; D ambiguous. The source is a man between 35 and 55 years old in good health and CMV-seronegative. Here the CDR3 DNA reads TGTGCCATCTCTACTCAGCCCCAGCATTTT. Its translation: CAISTQPQHF.